What follows is one T cell receptor (beta chain) and its context. This clonotype came up many times. Its antigen is unknown. Base quality data are lacking; no much larger clone is found one base away. At the junction V is shortened by 5 bases and J by 2 bases, with 12 bases in between. CDR1 is given as DFQATT and CDR2 as SNEGSKA, both from the germline V gene (reference sequence). The CDR3 goes from the cysteine to the phenylalanine over 13 residues. Only the CDR3 DNA is retained, 39 bases long and in frame from the first base. This record comes from a study of T cells in Graves' hyperthyroidism and ophthalmopathy (dated by TCRdb to about 2019). Study-wide context: Peripheral blood was collected at initial diagnosis, before any treatment. To identify distinguishing TCR V-J signatures, a discovery cohort of about 100 patients was used, comprising some 43 with Graves' ophthalmopathy and about 59 with stable Graves' hyperthyroidism. Whether ophthalmopathy could be predicted prospectively was tested in an independent validation cohort made up of roughly 19 hyperthyroidism patients plus 17 patients who later progressed to ophthalmopathy. The 100 or so discovery patients were randomly split 7:3 into training and test sets. The study also compared thyroid tissue and blood T-cell repertoires from more than five Graves' hyperthyroidism patients. After blood sampling, hyperthyroidism patients were treated with methimazole at a starting dose of 30 mg daily, and ophthalmopathy patients were treated with high-dose intravenous methylprednisolone. According to the paper, TCR Vbeta CDR3 sequencing was carried out on some 130 peripheral blood samples, which came from 40 to 45 ophthalmopathy, 75 or so hyperthyroidism and roughly 17 progressor patients. Beyond this particular receptor, the publication reports: During validation, the model predicted progression to ophthalmopathy a median of about 6.3 months ahead of onset, with approximately 71% sensitivity and 72.22% specificity. In cross-validation, a model built on a 13 V-J signature told ophthalmopathy apart from stable hyperthyroidism with just under 90% sensitivity and about 81% specificity, and in testing the same model reached 80%/75%. No statistical method was used to set the sample size in advance, and investigators knew the group allocation. Blood samples also contained most of the expanded thyroid clonotypes (frequency above 0.001), which suggests that blood repertoires may reflect thyroid immune responses.

Ophthalmopathy patients had moderately to severely active disease, Clinical Activity Score of at least 3, NOSPECS grade of at least 4, and duration under 3 months. Exclusion was applied to patients with uncontrolled infections, other autoimmune diseases, pregnancy or lactation. Diagnoses were established on the basis of clinical symptoms, serum thyroxine and TRAb, thyroid ultrasound, and orbital computed tomography. Ficoll-Paque density gradient centrifugation was used to isolate PBMCs from around 10 ml of fresh peripheral blood. Total RNA was extracted with Trizol reagent, and quality was checked on an Agilent 2100 Bioanalyzer. TCR beta CDR3 regions were amplified from RNA transcripts. The first round of RT-PCR for the TCR CDR3 was performed with the HTBI primer set and the Qiagen OneStep RT-PCR kit. Libraries were constructed in a second round of multiplex PCR, after which size selection and purification were performed. Libraries were sequenced paired-end with 100 bp reads on an Illumina HiSeq2000. From the authors' description of their analysis: SOAPnuke was used to process the raw data, removing reads that contained adapters or uncalled bases, had a mean Phred below 15, or lacked an exact match to the constant primer or identifier. COPE v1.2.5 was used to merge the high-quality paired reads, and each unique nucleotide sequence was defined as a clonotype. Clonotypes were aligned to IMGT TRBV, TRBD and TRBJ reference segments using MiTCR v1.1. The analysis was restricted to V-J combinations with a frequency above 0.0001, which together covered 99.2% of the repertoires. A TCS score was defined as the ratio between F50 (clonal expansion) and ExV (chaos), using BLOSUM62-based TCRdist between CDR3 peptides within each V-J. Welch's t-statistics and random forest reduced some 510 V-J features to 10 to 15, which were used in a naive Bayes classifier (R e1071). TCRdb took the public reads, trimmed them with fastp at Q25, ran MiXCR for clone calling and kept in-frame beta chains. Each entry is one CDR3 protein sequence, shown with its most common DNA and genes. In this record, the V and J calls reflect TCRdb's handling and not the investigators' own analysis. A total of roughly 500,000 distinct CDR3 sequences appear in this sample, around 15% of them only once. The ten largest clones take up around 28% of the sample.

The rearrangement joined TRBV20-1 to TRBJ2-5; possibly the D gene is TRBD1, per 5 matching bases. The source of this sequence is a woman in her 30s with Graves' ophthalmopathy. Specimen: blood. The CDR3 here reads CSALQQEQETQYF. Here is the DNA: TGCAGTGCTCTACAACAGGAACAAGAGACCCAGTACTTC.